The 22 T cell receptor beta chains listed next were all sequenced from one sample in a study of T cell responses to AZD1222 COVID-19 vaccine. The data were produced by immunoSEQ multiplex PCR, yet TCRdb's version contains in-frame clones alone and is incomplete. The sample yields tens of thousands of clones, roughly 80% seen once. Material: peripheral blood, obtained on day 0 of AZD1222 vaccination. These receptors were collected from an adult in good health.

The rearrangement uses TRBV6-1 and TRBJ1-2; no reliable D call. CDR1 and CDR2 (germline): MNHNS, SASEGT. The CDR3 has 15 amino acids. With 2 bases removed from V and 2 bases from J, the gap between germline ends came to 12 bases. CDR3 nucleotide sequence: TGTGCCAGCAGTGAACGGGCAGGAGCCAACTATGGCTACACCTTC. Its translation: CASSERAGANYGYTF.

CDR3 sequence: CATTTLAGGLGTDTQYF. CDR3 coding DNA: TGTGCCACCACTACTCTAGCGGGGGGGCTGGGCACAGATACGCAGTATTTT. The chain joins TRBV19 to TRBJ2-3; TRBD2 matches at 12 bases. The CDR3 length is 17 residues. The ends lost 10 bases at V and 1 base at J; junction bases unmatched: 12. CDR1 LNHDA and CDR2 SQIVND come from the germline V gene (reference sequence).

The CDR3 reads CASSYGDPMVGNTIYF. CDR3 DNA: TGTGCCAGCAGTTACGGGGACCCGATGGTTGGAAACACCATATATTTT. The rearrangement joins TRBV6-5 to TRBJ1-3, with D perhaps TRBD1 (5 bases). The length of the CDR3 is 16 residues. Trimming stripped 2 bases from V and 3 bases from J, with 14 bases between. Germline V gene sequence: CDR1 MNHEY, CDR2 SVGAGI.

The gene calls are TRBV19 and TRBJ1-3, with TRBD1 as a possible D gene (5 bases). Germline V lookup: CDR1 LNHDA, CDR2 SQIVND (reference sequence). The CDR3 covers 17 residues. V dropped 3 bases and J dropped 0 bases, with 15 bases sitting between them. This CDR3 is CASSISTAASSGNTIYF. The CDR3, as DNA: TGTGCCAGTAGTATCTCGACAGCAGCTTCCTCTGGAAACACCATATATTTT.

The genes are TRBV11-2 and TRBJ2-1, with 8 nucleotides matching TRBD2. In germline, CDR1 is SGHAT, CDR2 FQNNGV. CDR3 size: 13 residues. V dropped 1 base and J dropped 7; count of bases not matched to a gene: 0. The DNA for the CDR3 is TGTGCCAGCAGCTTAGGCGGGGGGAATGAGCAGTTCTTC. Its translation: CASSLGGGNEQFF.

In DNA form, the CDR3 reads TGTGCCAGCAGTTACCTAGGGACGGACACCGGGGAGCTGTTTTTT. Translating gives CASSYLGTDTGELFF. V and J are TRBV6-6 and TRBJ2-2; D possibly uses TRBD1 or TRBD2 (5 bases each). The CDR3 extends over 15 amino acids. Per the germline V gene, CDR1 is MNHNY and CDR2 is SVGAGI (reference sequence). V was shortened by 2 bases and J by 3 bases, with 10 bases between the two germline ends.

This clone was seen only once. This chain joins TRBV23-1 and TRBJ1-3, with a weak D call TRBD1 (6 bases). TRBV23-1 is an ORF; its function is uncertain. This CDR3 has 15 amino acids. V lost 2 bases and J lost 3, with 11 bases in between. CDR3 sequence reads: CASSQRVRGGNTIYF. The CDR3 DNA sequence: TGCGCCAGCAGTCAACGAGTCAGGGGTGGAAACACCATATATTTT.

V and J are TRBV28 and TRBJ2-5; TRBD1 matches 7 bases. The CDR3 totals 15 residues. CDR1 and CDR2 from the germline V gene are MDHEN and SYDVKM. V was clipped by 7 bases and J by 2 bases; unmatched bases: 10. The chain's CDR3 is CASNPSGQLQETQYF. The DNA for the CDR3 is TGTGCCAGCAACCCCTCGGGACAGCTACAAGAGACCCAGTACTTC.

V gene TRBV5-1 combines with J gene TRBJ2-7; 7 bases line up with TRBD1. Losses at the gene ends were 1 base for V and 8 bases for J; bases not matched to a gene: 18. The CDR3 extends over 17 amino acids. The germline gives CDR1 SGHRS, CDR2 YFSETQ. The CDR3: CASSLFSTRDRGTKQYF. CDR3 DNA sequence: TGCGCCAGCAGCTTGTTCTCCACGAGGGACAGAGGAACGAAGCAGTACTTC.

This clone is judged medium-sized. The V call is TRBV7-9, the J call TRBJ2-7; TRBD1 is a possible D gene (5 bases). The CDR3 contains 14 residues. V shed 8 bases and J shed 3 bases, with 17 bases lying between them. In germline, CDR1 is SEHNR, CDR2 FQNEAQ (reference sequence). The CDR3: CASGVLTGRYEQYF. CDR3 DNA: TGTGCCAGCGGTGTGCTAACAGGACGCTACGAGCAGTACTTC.

Within the sample, this clone is medium-sized. V usage is TRBV19 and J usage is TRBJ1-6; 8 nucleotides line up with TRBD1. This CDR3 spans 13 amino acids. The V segment lost 10 bases and the J segment 5 bases; nucleotides outside the gene matches: 4. Germline V lookup: CDR1 LNHDA, CDR2 SQIVND (reference sequence). CDR3 bases: TGTGCCACCCAGACAGGGGATAATTCACCCCTCCACTTT. This translates into CATQTGDNSPLHF.

The chain is built from TRBV4-2 and TRBJ2-5; 14 bases match TRBD2. The CDR3 length is 16 residues. With 4 bases clipped from V and 2 bases from J, the junction kept 3 bases outside the gene matches. Germline CDR1 reads LGHNA; CDR2 reads YNFKEQ. CDR3 bases: TGTGCCAGCAGCCCGACTAGCGGGGGGGTACAAGAGACCCAGTACTTC. Encoded protein: CASSPTSGGVQETQYF.

V gene TRBV6-1 combines with J gene TRBJ1-1; 9 nucleotides align to TRBD1. Germline V gene data show CDR1 as MNHNS and CDR2 as SASEGT. Unmatched junction bases numbered 8, after V lost 2 bases and J lost 7 bases. The length of the CDR3 is 15 residues. DNA for the CDR3: TGTGCCAGCAGTGAATGGGGGACAGGGAAGAATGAAGCTTTCTTT. It codes for CASSEWGTGKNEAFF.

This clone was detected only a few times. V usage is TRBV10-3 and J usage is TRBJ1-1; TRBD1 matches 7 bases. The junction had 7 bases not matched to a gene; V was cut back by 6 bases and J by 3 bases. CDR1 is ENHRY, CDR2 SYGVKD, per germline. The CDR3 is 14 amino acids. The CDR3 bases are TGTGCCATCAGAACAGGGGCCCAGGACACTGAAGCTTTCTTT. Amino acid sequence: CAIRTGAQDTEAFF.

V is TRBV3-1 (or the pseudogene TRBV3-2) and J is TRBJ1-2; possibly TRBD1 for D (5 bases). V lost 4 bases, J lost 8 bases, and 17 bases lay in between. The CDR3 runs 14 residues. CDR1 and CDR2 from the germline V gene are LGHDT and YNNKEL (reference sequence). CDR3 nucleotide sequence: TGTGCCAGCAGCCCGAGGGGCAGATGGACGGGCTACACCTTC. Translation gives CASSPRGRWTGYTF.

The chain recombines TRBV18 with TRBJ1-5; D is ambiguous. The V and J ends lost 2 bases and 0 bases respectively, with 8 bases between them. In germline, CDR1 is KGHSH, CDR2 LQKENI. There are 15 residues in the CDR3. CDR3 coding DNA: TGTGCCAGCTCACCATCGGGCACTAGCAATCAGCCCCAGCATTTT. This gives the protein CASSPSGTSNQPQHF.

The chain carries TRBV2 and TRBJ1-1; the D is unclear. Germline V gene data show CDR1 as SNHLY and CDR2 as FYNNEI. The ends were cut back, 3 bases at V and 1 base at J, with 6 bases in the middle. This CDR3 is built from 13 residues. CDR3 nucleotide sequence: TGTGCCAGCAGTGATTGGGGGAACACTGAAGCTTTCTTT. Translating gives CASSDWGNTEAFF.

This chain links TRBV18 with TRBJ2-1; D remains unclear. CDR1 is KGHSH and CDR2 is LQKENI in the germline V gene. This CDR3 region has 12 residues. Trimming left V 6 bases short and J 5 bases short, with 8 bases between. CDR3 amino acids: CASSPLDNEQFF. The CDR3, as DNA: TGTGCCAGCTCCCCCCTCGACAATGAGCAGTTCTTC.

The CDR3 here is CASSYHGQAQSWYGYTF. The CDR3 bases are TGTGCCAGCAGTTACCACGGACAGGCACAATCGTGGTATGGCTACACCTTC. V gene TRBV6-2 or TRBV6-3 combines with J gene TRBJ1-2, with 7 bases identical to TRBD1. Germline CDR1 MNHEY, CDR2 SVGEGT. The CDR3 length is 17 residues. Unmatched junction bases numbered 14, after V lost 2 bases and J lost 5 bases.

The chain employs TRBV3-1 (or the pseudogene TRBV3-2) and TRBJ2-6, with no clear D. V dropped 5 bases and J dropped 2 bases, with 10 bases sitting between them. The CDR3 loop spans 15 amino acids. Germline V CDR1 and CDR2: LGHDT, YNNKEL (reference sequence). The CDR3 DNA reads as TGTGCCAGCAGCGTCCTGGGTACTGGGGCCAACGTCCTGACTTTC. Its translation is CASSVLGTGANVLTF.

CDR3 sequence (DNA): TGTGCCAGCAGCCGCCCTGTGGGGGGGCCAGCCGGCTCACCCCTCCACTTT. Encoded protein: CASSRPVGGPAGSPLHF. The rearrangement links TRBV6-2 or TRBV6-3 to TRBJ1-6, with D tentatively TRBD1 (6 bases). Per the germline V gene, CDR1 is MNHEY and CDR2 is SVGEGT. The V and J ends lost 6 bases and 10 bases respectively, with 25 bases between them. CDR3 length: 17 amino acids.

This clone was seen just once. The gene calls are TRBV7-9 and TRBJ2-1, with D maybe TRBD1 (6 bases). The CDR3 runs to 14 residues. The V end was cut by 5 bases, the J end by 7 bases, with 15 bases between. Germline V lookup: CDR1 SEHNR, CDR2 FQNEAQ (reference sequence). The CDR3 DNA reads as TGTGCCAGCAGCCGTACAGGGTTGATGAATGAGCAGTTCTTC. Protein sequence: CASSRTGLMNEQFF.